The 11 T cell receptor beta chains below all came from one sample that was sequenced in a study of beta chain features in type 1 diabetes. Study-wide points: TCRB CDR3 length was moderately but significantly reduced in all four CD4+ subsets of Type 1 diabetes patients.

The study reverse transcribed the entire isolated RNA, so it sequenced expressed TCRB transcripts. Libraries were prepared by immunoSEQ multiplex PCR; TCRdb keeps only in-frame clonotypes and omits some of them. Among 350,000 to 450,000 clones, around 12% were seen once, and the ten largest hold 0.008% to 0.011%. The antigens of these receptors remain unknown. Source material: naive CD4+ T cells from blood. The receptors stem from a woman aged 18 to 35 with type 1 diabetes.

This clone was found a few times. The V call is TRBV2, the J call TRBJ1-5; 8 bases agree with TRBD1. Germline V gives CDR1 SNHLY, CDR2 FYNNEI. V gave up 4 bases and J gave up 2 bases; unmatched junction bases: 7. The CDR3 has 16 amino acids. The CDR3 nucleotides read TGTGCCAGCAGTGGTCCAGGGGGCAAAGGCAATCAGCCCCAGCATTTT. It codes for CASSGPGGKGNQPQHF.

This clone turned up a few times. The chain recombines TRBV19 with TRBJ2-7; 7 bases align to TRBD2. Germline V gene data show CDR1 as LNHDA and CDR2 as SQIVND (reference sequence). This CDR3 contains 13 residues. The V and J ends lost 6 bases and 2 bases, in that order; junction bases with no gene match: 4. This chain's CDR3 is CASRNGGAYEQYF. CDR3 nucleotide sequence: TGTGCCAGTAGGAATGGGGGGGCCTACGAGCAGTACTTC.

This chain uses TRBV29-1 with TRBJ2-4, with a weak D call TRBD1 (6 bases). Germline lookup yields CDR1 SQVTM and CDR2 ANQGSEA. This CDR3 comprises 11 residues. Trimming stripped 7 bases from V and 8 bases from J, with 12 bases between. CDR3 coding DNA: TGCAGCGCCAAGGGGGACGACATTCAGTACTTC. Its translation: CSAKGDDIQYF.

There are a few counts of this clone. This chain uses TRBV7-2 with TRBJ1-2; tentative D call: TRBD1 (6 bases). The V gene's germline CDR1 is SGHTA and CDR2 FQGNSA. V was cut by 5 bases and J by 8 bases, with 18 bases left in between. CDR3 size: 14 residues. CDR3 coding DNA: TGTGCCAGCAGCCCCCGGGACACGGCTGGGGGCTACACCTTC. This gives the protein CASSPRDTAGGYTF. Drawing the rest from reference TRBV7-2 and TRBJ1-2, the complete variable domain is GAGVSQSPSNKVTEKGKDVELRCDPISGHTALYWYRQSLGQGLEFLIYFQGNSAPDKSGLPSDRFSAERTGGSVSTLTIQRTQQEDSAVYLCASSPRDTAGGYTFGSGTRLTVV.

This clone was counted only a few times. The V call is TRBV7-9, the J call TRBJ1-5; the D gene is possibly TRBD1 (6 bases). The germline V and J ends were trimmed by 3 bases and 5 bases, with 11 bases remaining between them. The V gene's germline CDR1 is SEHNR and CDR2 FQNEAQ (reference sequence). The CDR3 runs 14 residues. CDR3 in amino acids: CASSFSGVDQPQHF. In nucleotides, the CDR3 is TGTGCCAGCAGCTTTTCAGGGGTGGATCAGCCCCAGCATTTT.

V usage is TRBV10-3 and J usage is TRBJ2-3; 10 nucleotides agree with TRBD2. The CDR3 runs 14 residues. Trimming cost V 4 bases and J 3 bases; bases outside gene matches: 1. Germline V CDR1 and CDR2: ENHRY, SYGVKD. The CDR3 DNA reads TGTGCCATCAGTGTTAGCGGGGGGACAGATACGCAGTATTTT. Amino acids: CAISVSGGTDTQYF.

This chain joins TRBV6-6 and TRBJ2-3; 10 bases align to TRBD2. The CDR3 covers 16 residues. Germline loops: CDR1 MNHNY, CDR2 SVGAGI (reference sequence). Losses at the gene ends were 6 bases for V and 2 bases for J; bases not matched to a gene: 8. The CDR3 bases are TGTGCCAGCAGATGGGGGCTAGCGGGAGACACAGATACGCAGTATTTT. Protein product: CASRWGLAGDTDTQYF.

This clone appeared a few times. V is TRBV6-6 and J is TRBJ2-2, with D maybe TRBD1 (5 bases). The V end was cut by 7 bases, the J end by 0 bases, with 9 bases between. Germline loops: CDR1 MNHNY, CDR2 SVGAGI (reference sequence). The CDR3 runs to 14 residues. Here the CDR3 DNA reads TGTGCCAGCAATAGGGGCTCGAACACCGGGGAGCTGTTTTTT. Its translation: CASNRGSNTGELFF.

This clone was observed a few times. The chain joins TRBV4-1 to TRBJ2-1; D unclear. The CDR3 sequence is 13 residues long. V was pared by 1 base and J by 10 bases, with 11 bases between. Germline CDR1 MGHRA, CDR2 YSYEKL. As DNA, the CDR3 is TGCGCCAGCAGCCAAGTTCCGTCCGGGGAGCAGTTCTTC. It specifies CASSQVPSGEQFF.

This clone was recorded a few times. The chain combines TRBV29-1 with TRBJ1-1; D is unresolved. Trimming took 3 bases from V and 1 from J, leaving 9 bases between them. The CDR3 has 13 amino acids. The germline V gene encodes CDR1 SQVTM and CDR2 ANQGSEA. CDR3 amino acids: CSVEEGQNTEAFF. The CDR3 DNA reads as TGCAGCGTTGAGGAGGGCCAGAACACTGAAGCTTTCTTT.

This clone has just a few counts. V usage is TRBV30 and J usage is TRBJ1-4; D not certain. The CDR3 sequence is 14 residues long. Germline CDR1 GTSNPN, CDR2 SVGIG (reference sequence). V was shortened by 0 bases and J by 6 bases, with 11 bases between the two germline ends. CDR3 sequence: CAWSVRREDEKLFF. The CDR3 coding sequence is TGTGCCTGGAGTGTACGGCGGGAGGATGAAAAACTGTTTTTT.